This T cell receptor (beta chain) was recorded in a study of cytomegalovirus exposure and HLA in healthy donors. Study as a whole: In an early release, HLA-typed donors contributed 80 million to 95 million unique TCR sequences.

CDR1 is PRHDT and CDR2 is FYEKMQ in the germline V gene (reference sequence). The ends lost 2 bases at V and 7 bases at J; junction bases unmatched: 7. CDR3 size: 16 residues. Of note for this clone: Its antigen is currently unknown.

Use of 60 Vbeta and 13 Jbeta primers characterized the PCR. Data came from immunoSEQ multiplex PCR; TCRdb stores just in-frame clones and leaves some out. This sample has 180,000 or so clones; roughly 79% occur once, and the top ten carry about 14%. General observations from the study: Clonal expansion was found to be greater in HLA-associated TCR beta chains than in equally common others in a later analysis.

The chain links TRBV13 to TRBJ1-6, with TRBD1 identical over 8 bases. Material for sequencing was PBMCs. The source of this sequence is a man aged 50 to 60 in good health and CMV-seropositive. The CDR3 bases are TGTGCCAGCAGCTTATTCGGGACAGGCCTGAATTCACCCCTCCACTTT. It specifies CASSLFGTGLNSPLHF.